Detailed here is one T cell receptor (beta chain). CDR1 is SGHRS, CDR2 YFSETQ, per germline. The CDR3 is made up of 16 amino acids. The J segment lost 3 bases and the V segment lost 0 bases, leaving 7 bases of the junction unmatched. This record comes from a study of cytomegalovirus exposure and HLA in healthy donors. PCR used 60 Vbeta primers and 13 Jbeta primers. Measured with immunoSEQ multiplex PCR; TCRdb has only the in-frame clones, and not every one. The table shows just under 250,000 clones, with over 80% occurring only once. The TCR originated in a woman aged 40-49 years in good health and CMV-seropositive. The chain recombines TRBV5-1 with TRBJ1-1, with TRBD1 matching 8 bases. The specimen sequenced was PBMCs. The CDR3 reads CASSLGTGWEDTEAFF. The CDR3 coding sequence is TGCGCCAGCAGCTTGGGGACAGGGTGGGAGGACACTGAAGCTTTCTTT.